This entry lists 14 T cell receptor beta chains sequenced from one sample in a study of lung T cells in sarcoidosis with Löfgren's syndrome. MiXCR, run by TCRdb on the reads, gives a single entry per CDR3 protein. The sample has about 19,000 distinct CDR3 sequences; 21% are singletons. The material sequenced was CD4+ T cells from bronchoalveolar lavage. The source of these receptors is a human donor with sarcoidosis (Löfgren's syndrome or another form), or a control subject (not recorded which).

In the case of this clonotype: A read error is possible here, since a much larger clone lies one base away. J is TRBJ1-2 and V is TRBV10-3; possible D gene TRBD1, 6 bases. V was trimmed by 6 bases and J by 7 bases, leaving 18 bases between them. Germline loops: CDR1 ENHRY, CDR2 SYGVKD. This CDR3 comprises 14 residues. CDR3 DNA: TGTGCCATCAGCCTCGGACAGCGAAGCTCTGGCTACACCTTC. Translated: CAISLGQRSSGYTF.

This clonotype was observed a few times. The chain uses TRBV29-1 and TRBJ2-7, with TRBD1 as a possible D gene (6 bases). The CDR3 is 15 residues long. V dropped 6 bases and J dropped 4 bases, with 22 bases sitting between them. Germline CDR1 is SQVTM and CDR2 is ANQGSEA. CDR3 in amino acids: CSVAPQGTKQYEQYF. The CDR3, as DNA: TGCAGCGTCGCACCTCAGGGGACGAAGCAGTACGAGCAGTACTTC.

A single count supports this clonotype. A much larger clone lies a single base off, so this may be a read error. CDR3 residues: CANLGYNEQFF. The CDR3 region has the DNA TGTGCCAACCTAGGATACAATGAGCAGTTCTTC. This rearrangement joins TRBV6-2 or TRBV6-3 to TRBJ2-1; D is undetermined. The CDR3 covers 11 residues. CDR1 is MNHEY, CDR2 SVGEGT, per germline. With 10 bases removed from V and 4 bases from J, the gap between germline ends came to 8 bases.

Regarding this clonotype: A much bigger clone sits one base away, suggesting this may be a read error. The rearrangement links TRBV6-2 or TRBV6-3 to TRBJ2-7, with TRBD2 as a possible D gene (6 bases). CDR3 length: 14 residues. The germline CDR1 and CDR2 sequences are MNHEY and SVGEGT. CDR3: CASSYLREDYEQHF. Here the CDR3 DNA reads TGTGCCAGCAGTTACCTGCGGGAAGACTACGAGCAGCACTTC.

There are many counts of this clonotype. The chain is built from TRBV6-1 and TRBJ2-7, with D maybe TRBD2 (5 bases). CDR1 is MNHNS and CDR2 is SASEGT in the germline V gene. There are 12 residues in the CDR3. V was cut by 4 bases and J by 6 bases, with 10 bases left in between. The CDR3 bases are TGTGCCAGCAGTGCACCAACTAGCGAGCAGTACTTC. This gives the protein CASSAPTSEQYF.

This clonotype was picked up many times. The chain joins TRBV28 to TRBJ1-2, with TRBD1 matching 8 bases. With 7 bases clipped from V and 6 bases from J, the junction kept 7 bases outside the gene matches. CDR3 size: 13 residues. Germline V gives CDR1 MDHEN, CDR2 SYDVKM. The CDR3 region is CASTPYRGDGYTF. The CDR3 DNA sequence: TGTGCCAGCACCCCGTACAGGGGGGATGGCTACACCTTC.

Only a few counts were recorded for this clonotype. The chain is built from TRBV19 and TRBJ1-5, with 7 bases matching TRBD1. Trimming at V came to 3 bases and at J to 2 bases, leaving 10 bases not matched to a gene. CDR1 LNHDA and CDR2 SQIVND come from the germline V gene (reference sequence). The CDR3 is 17 amino acids. In DNA, the CDR3 is TGTGCCAGTAGTATCCTACCACAGGGGATGGGCAATCAGCCCCAGCATTTT. Translated, it gives CASSILPQGMGNQPQHF.

In the case of this clonotype: At one of its ends the junction is not consistent with the germline gene, which may arise from a read error. The J gene is TRBJ2-5, the V gene TRBV7-2; no clear D gene. The CDR3 is made up of 12 amino acids. CDR1 and CDR2 (germline): SGHTA, FQGNSA. The CDR3 protein is CSSSLDAATQYF. The CDR3 region has the DNA TGTTCCAGCAGCTTAGACGCGGCGACCCAGTACTTC.

This clonotype showed up many times. This chain joins TRBV20-1 and TRBJ1-2; D unresolved. This CDR3 region has 13 residues. With 5 bases removed from V and 2 bases from J, the gap between germline ends came to 12 bases. Germline lookup yields CDR1 DFQATT and CDR2 SNEGSKA (reference sequence). Here the CDR3 DNA reads TGCAGTGCTCGTCGACGATCCAACTATGGCTACACCTTC. It yields the protein CSARRRSNYGYTF.

A word on this clonotype: A much larger clone lies a single base off, so this may be a read error. Because the CDR3 is missing its conserved closing phenylalanine or tryptophan, this is likely a read error. The V call is TRBV20-1, the J call TRBJ2-3, with D tentatively TRBD1 or TRBD2 (6 bases each). The V and J ends lost 5 bases and 6 bases respectively, with 18 bases between them. The CDR3 runs 14 residues. CDR1 DFQATT and CDR2 SNEGSKA come from the germline V gene (reference sequence). CDR3 sequence (DNA): TGCAGTGCTCCCAGGGGAATAGCGGCTGATACGCAGTATTCT. Its translation: CSAPRGIAADTQYS.

This clonotype has more than one count but fewer than ten. The rearrangement uses TRBV12-3 or TRBV12-4 and TRBJ1-5; D might be TRBD1 (5 bases). V lost 4 bases, J lost 0 bases, and 10 bases lay in between. The CDR3 covers 15 residues. The CDR3 is CASSSGGYSNQPQHF. DNA for the CDR3: TGTGCCAGCAGTTCCGGGGGATATAGCAATCAGCCCCAGCATTTT.

The chain uses TRBV30 and TRBJ2-7; a possible D gene is TRBD1 (6 bases). Germline CDR1 reads GTSNPN; CDR2 reads SVGIG (reference sequence). CDR3 length equals 14 residues. V was pared by 2 bases and J by 7 bases, with 18 bases between. CDR3 sequence (DNA): TGTGCCTGGAGTCGCACCGGGACCCAGGGGGAGCAGTACTTC. As protein: CAWSRTGTQGEQYF.

This clonotype was recorded at least ten times. This rearrangement joins TRBV7-8 to TRBJ1-1; 11 bases fit TRBD1. The CDR3 is 15 amino acids. V shed 5 bases and J 7 bases; nucleotides not matched to a gene: 9. Per germline, CDR1 SGHVS and CDR2 FQNEAQ. As DNA, the CDR3 is TGTGCCAGCAGCATACTGGACAGGGGGCGTTATGAAGCTTTCTTT. Translation gives CASSILDRGRYEAFF.

This clonotype is medium-sized (0.01 to 0.1%) by share. The chain couples TRBV20-1 to TRBJ1-1; D gene uncertain. The CDR3 covers 14 residues. The germline V gene encodes CDR1 DFQATT and CDR2 SNEGSKA (reference sequence). V was shortened by 0 bases and J by 1 base, with 9 bases between the two germline ends. The CDR3 DNA sequence: TGCAGTGCTAGAGACGCACTTGCGAACACTGAAGCTTTCTTT. Amino acids: CSARDALANTEAFF.